Below, one T cell receptor (beta chain) is given with its context. Authors' data handling: Amplification of reference gene primers was used by the study to estimate nucleated cell counts. Profiled with immunoSEQ multiplex PCR; TCRdb holds only in-frame clones, not every one. V, J and clone size reflect that table, while D and trimming were determined from the DNA. The profile shows under 350,000 clones, about nine tenths of them singletons. Germline assignment: CDR1 LNHDA and CDR2 SQIVND (reference sequence). The CDR3 contains 14 residues. V was cut by 2 bases and J by 5 bases, with 12 bases left in between. These data are taken from a study of blood T cell repertoires in COVID-19. Everyone who took part was roughly 18 to 89 years old, and they came from 20 to 25 US areas. Which cohort a participant joined came from the clinical history participants gave.

J is TRBJ1-1 and V is TRBV19, with D perhaps TRBD1 (5 bases). This sequence originates from a woman aged 40 to 55 who had recovered from COVID-19. The source material was PBMCs or T cells enriched from blood (not recorded which). The CDR3 nucleotides read TGTGCCAGTAGTATAAGGGGTTCAGGGACTGAAGCTTTCTTT. Translation gives CASSIRGSGTEAFF.